This T cell receptor (beta chain) was retrieved from a study of blood T cell repertoires in COVID-19. CDR3 length: 13 residues. Germline V gene sequence: CDR1 DFQATT, CDR2 SNEGSKA (reference sequence). Some clones are missing from TCRdb's copy, which holds only in-frame ones; the method was immunoSEQ multiplex PCR. The sample lists about 160,000 clones; approximately 85% were seen once. V is TRBV20-1 and J is TRBJ1-5; possible D gene TRBD1, 5 bases. What was sequenced was peripheral blood. The sequence was collected from a woman aged 50 to 65 with COVID-19, enrolled during active disease. This CDR3 is CSASGGANQPQHF. The DNA for the CDR3 is TGCAGCGCCAGTGGGGGAGCAAATCAGCCCCAGCATTTT.